Given below is one T cell receptor beta chain in context. CDR1 is SGHRS, CDR2 YFSETQ, per germline. The CDR3 extends over 15 amino acids. V dropped 3 bases and J dropped 4; count of bases not matched to a gene: 9. TCRdb's copy holds only in-frame clones and misses some; the assay was immunoSEQ multiplex PCR. Of fewer than 250,000 clones in the sample, around four fifths were seen once. The data belong to a study of blood T cell repertoires in COVID-19. Study-level information: Sites in the United States, Italy and Spain provided acute and convalescent COVID-19 samples. From T cells, B-cell-depleted T cells, or PBMCs came the material, which was cDNA or gDNA.

The TCR originated in a man aged 45 to 65 with active or convalescent COVID-19. The rearrangement uses TRBV5-1 and TRBJ2-7, with 8 bases fitting TRBD1. Material for sequencing was peripheral blood. The CDR3 here is CASSSPGGIEYEQYF. In nucleotides, the CDR3 is TGCGCCAGCAGCTCCCCAGGGGGCATAGAATACGAGCAGTACTTC.